One T cell receptor beta chain is described in this entry. TCRdb keeps only in-frame clones here, not all; method: immunoSEQ multiplex PCR. The table has around 94,000 clones, approximately 90% seen once; the top ten hold 3.5% to 4.5%. This CDR3 region has 17 residues. Looked up from germline, CDR1 is LGHNT and CDR2 is FRNRAP. Trimming cost V 1 base and J 0 bases, with 15 bases left between them. This sample stems from a study of control samples from healthy donors and cancer patients. Sequenced sample: blood. The TCR originated in a woman under 30 in good health. This chain joins TRBV12-5 and TRBJ1-1, with D hard to call. CDR3 sequence (DNA): TGTGCTAGTGGTTTGGAGTCAGATGTATACATGAACACTGAAGCTTTCTTT. The encoded protein is CASGLESDVYMNTEAFF.